The 20 T cell receptor beta chains given below trace back to one sample, sequenced in a study of cytomegalovirus exposure and HLA in healthy donors. Primers for the PCR totalled 60 Vbeta and 13 Jbeta. Sequencing was performed with immunoSEQ multiplex PCR; in TCRdb, only in-frame clones are kept and a portion is missing. Altogether 98,000 or so clones are present, around three quarters being singletons, with the ten largest covering 5% to 6.5%. The sample consisted of PBMCs. Receptor source: a woman younger than 35 in good health and CMV-seropositive.

This sequence joins TRBV6-5 and TRBJ2-1; 7 positions agree with TRBD2. The CDR3 is 12 amino acids. J was trimmed by 8 bases and V by 2 bases; bases with no gene match: 0. From germline, CDR1 is MNHEY and CDR2 SVGAGI. The CDR3 loop is CASSYSGDEQFF. CDR3 DNA sequence: TGTGCCAGCAGTTACAGCGGGGATGAGCAGTTCTTC.

The CDR3 loop is CASSDDRLAGYNEQFF. CDR3 sequence (DNA): TGTGCCAGCAGTGACGATCGACTAGCGGGTTACAATGAGCAGTTCTTC. The chain combines TRBV6-4 with TRBJ2-1, with 10 bases aligning to TRBD2. CDR1 and CDR2 from the germline V gene are MRHNA and SNTAGT. The ends lost 2 bases at V and 4 bases at J; junction bases unmatched: 5. This CDR3 is 16 amino acids long.

This clone was seen a single time. The chain couples TRBV30 to TRBJ1-6; D not certain. V lost 2 bases and J 9 bases, leaving 11 bases between the germline ends. The CDR3 totals 13 residues. Looked up from germline, CDR1 is GTSNPN and CDR2 is SVGIG (reference sequence). The CDR3 region has the DNA TGTGCCTGGAGTCTCGCGGTGGGTTCACCCCTCCACTTT. It codes for CAWSLAVGSPLHF.

This clone was observed once. The chain couples TRBV4-1 to TRBJ2-1; TRBD2 matches 13 bases. V lost 2 bases and J lost 9; bases outside the gene matches: 10. There are 17 residues in the CDR3. Germline V gene sequence: CDR1 MGHRA, CDR2 YSYEKL. The CDR3 nucleotides are TGCGCCAGCAGCCAACAGGAAGGACTAGCGGGAGTGGTTGAGCAGTTCTTC. Translating gives CASSQQEGLAGVVEQFF.

The chain joins TRBV7-2 to TRBJ1-5, with D maybe TRBD1 (6 bases). The CDR3 covers 15 residues. Germline V gene lookup returns CDR1 SGHTA and CDR2 FQGNSA. Trimming removed 2 bases at V and 7 bases at J, with 15 bases between. CDR3 residues: CASSLWGGGRQPQHF. The CDR3 DNA is TGTGCCAGCAGCTTATGGGGAGGGGGACGGCAGCCCCAGCATTTT.

The rearrangement uses TRBV19 and TRBJ1-2; D possibly corresponds to TRBD1 (5 bases). This CDR3 has 15 amino acids. The ends were cut back, 4 bases at V and 2 bases at J, with 14 bases in the middle. Germline lookup yields CDR1 LNHDA and CDR2 SQIVND (reference sequence). The CDR3 DNA sequence: TGTGCCAGTAGTACGCTGGGAGGGGTCAACTATGGCTACACCTTC. It encodes CASSTLGGVNYGYTF.

This clone was counted between two and nine times. The rearrangement joins TRBV6-1 to TRBJ2-2; TRBD1 aligns across 7 bases. The CDR3 is 16 residues long. V lost 2 bases to trimming and J lost 4 bases; unmatched junction nucleotides: 7. Germline V gives CDR1 MNHNS, CDR2 SASEGT. The CDR3 region is CASSELGTAGTGELFF. In nucleotides, the CDR3 is TGTGCCAGCAGTGAACTTGGGACAGCTGGCACCGGGGAGCTGTTTTTT.

In the case of this clone: The identical CDR3 is also encoded by other nucleotide sequences in the sample. The gene calls are TRBV11-2 and TRBJ2-7; 8 bases map to TRBD2. J gave up 1 base and V 6 bases, and 11 bases lay outside the gene matches. The germline gives CDR1 SGHAT, CDR2 FQNNGV. The length of the CDR3 is 16 residues. The CDR3 DNA is TGTGCCAGCAGTTCCCTCTTAGCGGGACCATCCTACGAGCAGTACTTC. Translating it yields CASSSLLAGPSYEQYF. Full variable domain (missing parts from reference TRBV11-2 and TRBJ2-7): EAGVAQSPRYKIIEKRQSVAFWCNPISGHATLYWYQQILGQGPKLLIQFQNNGVVDDSQLPKDRFSAERLKGVDSTLKIQPAKLEDSAVYLCASSSLLAGPSYEQYFGPGTRLTVT.

The V gene is TRBV30, the J gene TRBJ1-1, with no clear D. CDR1 is GTSNPN, CDR2 SVGIG, per germline (reference sequence). V lost 5 bases and J 5 bases, leaving 6 bases between the germline ends. CDR3 length equals 10 residues. The CDR3 here is CAWGRTEAFF. The CDR3 DNA reads TGTGCCTGGGGGCGTACTGAAGCTTTCTTT.

This sequence joins TRBV4-1 and TRBJ1-5; D gene unclear. CDR1 MGHRA and CDR2 YSYEKL come from the germline V gene. Trimming cost V 1 base and J 0 bases, with 10 bases left between them. This CDR3 has 16 amino acids. The DNA of the CDR3 is TGCGCCAGCAGCCAAGGGTCCGGTTATAGCAATCAGCCCCAGCATTTT. Encoded protein: CASSQGSGYSNQPQHF.

This clone was seen a few times. The chain carries TRBV19 and TRBJ2-2; 10 bases are shared with TRBD2. Germline CDR1 and CDR2: LNHDA and SQIVND (reference sequence). CDR3 size: 15 residues. V shed 3 bases and J 5 bases; nucleotides not matched to a gene: 3. CDR3 sequence (DNA): TGTGCCAGTAGTATCCTAGCGGGAGCAACCGGGGAGCTGTTTTTT. Residues: CASSILAGATGELFF.

Notes on this clone: The junction departs from germline at one end; a sequencing error may be responsible. This chain uses TRBV7-7 with TRBJ2-2; 8 bases fit TRBD2. Germline values: CDR1 SSHAT, CDR2 FNYEAQ (reference sequence). The CDR3 totals 15 residues. The CDR3 DNA follows: TGTGCTAGCACCAGCGGGAGCTCCAACACCGGGGAGCTGTTTTTT. Amino acids: CASTSGSSNTGELFF.

This clone was picked up one time. The chain couples TRBV7-2 to TRBJ1-5, with D uncertain. Germline V CDR1 and CDR2: SGHTA, FQGNSA. The CDR3 length is 16 residues. Trimming took 1 base from V and 4 from J, leaving 14 bases between them. The CDR3 coding sequence is TGTGCCAGCAGCTTAGTATCAGGCACGGGAAATCAGCCCCAGCATTTT. This gives the protein CASSLVSGTGNQPQHF.

The V gene is TRBV9, the J gene TRBJ2-7; 7 positions agree with TRBD1. CDR3 length: 14 amino acids. Unmatched junction bases numbered 5, after V lost 3 bases and J lost 2 bases. The germline V gene has CDR1 SGDLS and CDR2 YYNGEE. The CDR3, as DNA: TGTGCCAGCAGCGACCGGGACAGTGCCTACGAGCAGTACTTC. Translating gives CASSDRDSAYEQYF.

The table lists this clone with a few counts. V usage is TRBV5-6 and J usage is TRBJ1-5; no reliable D call. CDR3 size: 12 residues. V gave up 0 bases and J gave up 6 bases, with 4 bases separating them. Germline loops: CDR1 SGHDT, CDR2 YYEEEE. CDR3 residues: CASSLGSQPQHF. The CDR3 nucleotides read TGTGCCAGCAGCTTGGGGAGTCAGCCCCAGCATTTT.

This clone was found once. At one of its ends the junction is not consistent with the germline gene, which may arise from a read error. This chain connects TRBV7-7 to TRBJ2-2; TRBD2 is a possible D gene (5 bases). This CDR3 has 14 residues. The germline CDR1 and CDR2 sequences are SSHAT and FNYEAQ (reference sequence). In DNA form, the CDR3 reads TGTGCTAGCAGCTTAGCGACGGGGACCGGGGAGCTGTTTTTT. This translates into CASSLATGTGELFF.

The chain couples TRBV5-4 to TRBJ2-7; 9 bases match TRBD2. From germline, CDR1 is SGHNT and CDR2 YYREEE (reference sequence). The trim removed 0 bases at V and 2 bases at J, leaving 3 bases unmatched. This CDR3 region has 15 residues. The CDR3 DNA reads TGTGCCAGCAGCTTGGAATCTAGCGGGGCCTACGAGCAGTACTTC. This encodes CASSLESSGAYEQYF.

The chain carries TRBV29-1 and TRBJ2-1, with D possibly TRBD2 on 6 matching bases. There are 13 residues in the CDR3. V was clipped by 3 bases and J by 9 bases, with 15 bases between them. The germline V gene encodes CDR1 SQVTM and CDR2 ANQGSEA. The CDR3 region has the DNA TGCAGCGTTGAGGGGGGAAGCGGGCGTGAGCAGTTCTTC. It translates to CSVEGGSGREQFF.

The V call is TRBV10-3, the J call TRBJ2-5; 8 nucleotides agree with TRBD2. CDR3 length equals 13 residues. V shed 6 bases and J 7 bases; nucleotides not matched to a gene: 7. CDR1 and CDR2 from the germline V gene are ENHRY and SYGVKD. The DNA of the CDR3 is TGTGCCATCAGCTCAGCGGGAGAGGCGACCCAGTACTTC. This encodes CAISSAGEATQYF.

This clone was detected a few times. The rearrangement links TRBV28 to TRBJ2-3, with 11 nucleotides matching TRBD2. Germline V gene lookup returns CDR1 MDHEN and CDR2 SYDVKM. V shed 1 base, J shed 4 bases, and the junction held 4 bases outside the gene matches. CDR3 length equals 16 residues. In nucleotides, the CDR3 is TGTGCCAGCAGTTTATTACTAGCGGGAGTTCCAGATACGCAGTATTTT. Amino acids: CASSLLLAGVPDTQYF. Looking up the rest from reference TRBV28 and TRBJ2-3 gives the full variable domain: DVKVTQSSRYLVKRTGEKVFLECVQDMDHENMFWYRQDPGLGLRLIYFSYDVKMKEKGDIPEGYSVSREKKERFSLILESASTNQTSMYLCASSLLLAGVPDTQYFGPGTRLTVL.